Sequencing of this T cell receptor beta chain was carried out in a study of shared clonotypes between healthy human individuals. Broader study findings: Only blood samples were collected, and tissue repertoires likely differ.

Produced via immunoSEQ multiplex PCR; TCRdb's table is partial and in-frame only. The data contain some 1.4 million clones, around 97% of them singletons. This CDR3 region has 14 residues. V gave up 1 base and J gave up 6 bases, with 12 bases separating them. CDR1 SGHRS and CDR2 YFSETQ come from the germline V gene. Details on this clone: Its antigen is not known.

Specimen: naive CD4+ T cells sorted from blood. Documented subset: CD45RA+ positively selected. V gene TRBV5-1 combines with J gene TRBJ2-3; D is perhaps TRBD2 (5 bases). The source is a man aged 25-45 years in good health. CDR3 in amino acids: CASSLTGTGDTQYF. The CDR3 bases are TGCGCCAGCAGCTTGACGGGCACGGGGGATACGCAGTATTTT. Looking up the rest from reference TRBV5-1 and TRBJ2-3 gives the full variable domain: KAGVTQTPRYLIKTRGQQVTLSCSPISGHRSVSWYQQTPGQGLQFLFEYFSETQRNKGNFPGRFSGRQFSNSRSEMNVSTLELGDSALYLCASSLTGTGDTQYFGPGTRLTVL.